One and the same sample provided the 26 T cell receptor beta chains below, sequenced in a study of T cells in localized non-small cell lung cancer. The protocol was immunoSEQ multiplex PCR, while the TCRdb copy is restricted to in-frame clones and leaves out a portion. Of about 59,000 clones listed, about 87% are singletons. The sample here was peripheral blood, taken before any cancer treatment. The receptors originated from a man aged 40 to 69 with stage I squamous cell lung carcinoma.

This clone has just a few counts. The chain carries TRBV7-3 and TRBJ1-5; 8 bases are a match to TRBD1. This CDR3 has 15 residues. The junction had 7 bases not matched to a gene; V was cut back by 5 bases and J by 4 bases. Germline V gene data show CDR1 as SGHTA and CDR2 as FQGTGA. The CDR3 loop reads CASSPPDRENQPQHF. CDR3 DNA sequence: TGTGCCAGCAGCCCGCCGGACAGGGAGAATCAGCCCCAGCATTTT.

V is TRBV5-1 and J is TRBJ1-1; 7 positions match TRBD1. The V gene's germline CDR1 is SGHRS and CDR2 YFSETQ. The CDR3 loop spans 14 amino acids. V gave up 6 bases and J gave up 1 base; unmatched junction bases: 6. CDR3 coding DNA: TGCGCCAGCACCGACAGGGCTGGGAACACTGAAGCTTTCTTT. It yields the protein CASTDRAGNTEAFF.

The CDR3 loop is CASSGEDRRIDEQYF. CDR3 nucleotide sequence: TGTGCCAGCAGCGGGGAGGACAGACGAATCGACGAGCAGTACTTC. V gene TRBV7-2 combines with J gene TRBJ2-7, with D possibly being TRBD1 or TRBD2 (6 bases each). The germline V gene encodes CDR1 SGHTA and CDR2 FQGNSA. Between the trimmed V and J ends, which lost 5 bases and 5 bases, there was a span of 19 bases. The CDR3 is made up of 15 amino acids. The complete variable domain, with remaining parts taken from reference TRBV7-2 and TRBJ2-7, reads GAGVSQSPSNKVTEKGKDVELRCDPISGHTALYWYRQSLGQGLEFLIYFQGNSAPDKSGLPSDRFSAERTGGSVSTLTIQRTQQEDSAVYLCASSGEDRRIDEQYFGPGTRLTVT.

This rearrangement joins TRBV7-9 to TRBJ2-1, with D perhaps matching TRBD2 (6 bases). The V end lost 4 bases, the J end lost 13 bases, and 14 bases lay between the germline ends. This CDR3 spans 12 amino acids. Germline CDR1 is SEHNR and CDR2 is FQNEAQ (reference sequence). The CDR3 sequence is CASSSEAGTQFF. CDR3 nucleotides: TGTGCCAGCAGCTCAGAGGCCGGGACTCAGTTCTTC.

The chain combines TRBV18 with TRBJ2-7; 8 bases map to TRBD1. J gave up 7 bases and V 2 bases, and 7 bases lay outside the gene matches. From germline, CDR1 is KGHSH and CDR2 LQKENI. This CDR3 is built from 14 residues. CDR3 DNA sequence: TGTGCCAGCTCACCAGGGCAGGGGGCGGGTGAGCAGTACTTC. Amino acids: CASSPGQGAGEQYF.

V gene TRBV19 combines with J gene TRBJ2-2; 7 bases line up with TRBD1. The CDR3 has 14 residues. Germline V gene data show CDR1 as LNHDA and CDR2 as SQIVND (reference sequence). Germline trimming cut 6 bases from V and 7 bases from J; bases unmatched to any gene: 8. The CDR3 spells CASRPDRAVGELFF. DNA for the CDR3: TGTGCCAGTAGGCCTGACAGGGCGGTCGGGGAGCTGTTTTTT.

The chain uses TRBV9 and TRBJ2-1; D possibly matches TRBD1 or TRBD2 (5 bases each). V dropped 0 bases and J dropped 7 bases, with 14 bases sitting between them. The germline gives CDR1 SGDLS, CDR2 YYNGEE. The CDR3 has 15 residues. The CDR3 is CASSVEGDPWNEQFF. The CDR3 DNA sequence: TGTGCCAGCAGCGTAGAAGGGGACCCTTGGAATGAGCAGTTCTTC.

The chain uses TRBV28 and TRBJ2-7, with TRBD2 matching 9 bases. The V and J ends lost 7 bases and 3 bases, in that order; junction bases with no gene match: 13. The CDR3 length is 16 residues. CDR1 and CDR2 from the germline V gene are MDHEN and SYDVKM. The DNA for the CDR3 is TGTGCCAGCAACATTAGGGGCGGGAGGGTTCGCTACGAGCAGTACTTC. Its protein is CASNIRGGRVRYEQYF.

This sequence joins TRBV5-6 and TRBJ2-7; D is uncertain. Germline CDR1 reads SGHDT; CDR2 reads YYEEEE. Trimming pared 0 bases from V and 6 bases from J, leaving 16 bases between. This CDR3 contains 15 residues. The CDR3 loop reads CASSLAFQSALEQYF. DNA for the CDR3: TGTGCCAGCAGCTTGGCTTTCCAATCCGCCCTCGAGCAGTACTTC.

The CDR3: CASSQGTSGGKQFF. For the CDR3, the DNA is TGTGCCAGCAGCCAGGGGACTAGCGGGGGCAAGCAGTTCTTC. The chain combines TRBV7-2 with TRBJ2-1; TRBD2 matches 14 bases. This CDR3 contains 14 residues. Trimming at V came to 5 bases and at J to 11 bases, leaving 5 bases not matched to a gene. The germline V gene encodes CDR1 SGHTA and CDR2 FQGNSA.

The V call is TRBV5-1, the J call TRBJ2-7, with 7 bases fitting TRBD1. The CDR3 consists of 15 residues. J was trimmed by 3 bases and V by 3 bases; bases with no gene match: 9. Germline CDR1 reads SGHRS; CDR2 reads YFSETQ. DNA for the CDR3: TGCGCCAGCAGCTACCTACAGGGGCCAAGCTACGAGCAGTACTTC. Its translation is CASSYLQGPSYEQYF. Drawing the rest from reference TRBV5-1 and TRBJ2-7, the complete variable domain is KAGVTQTPRYLIKTRGQQVTLSCSPISGHRSVSWYQQTPGQGLQFLFEYFSETQRNKGNFPGRFSGRQFSNSRSEMNVSTLELGDSALYLCASSYLQGPSYEQYFGPGTRLTVT.

The sample holds one count of this clone. The chain links TRBV5-1 to TRBJ2-2; D perhaps matches TRBD2 (5 bases). Germline V gives CDR1 SGHRS, CDR2 YFSETQ. Trimming left V 4 bases short and J 7 bases short, with 11 bases between. This CDR3 comprises 13 residues. For the CDR3, the DNA is TGCGCCAGCAGCGGAGGTCCCGACGGGGAGCTGTTTTTT. This gives the protein CASSGGPDGELFF.

J is TRBJ1-4 and V is TRBV9; maybe TRBD1 (5 bases). V was trimmed by 4 bases and J by 4 bases, leaving 20 bases between them. Germline V gene lookup returns CDR1 SGDLS and CDR2 YYNGEE. CDR3 length: 17 residues. CDR3 nucleotides: TGTGCCAGCAGCCCCCGGGACGCACCCCTCTTTAATGAAAAACTGTTTTTT. It encodes CASSPRDAPLFNEKLFF.

The V and J genes are TRBV12-5 and TRBJ2-1, with TRBD2 matching over 8 bases. The length of the CDR3 is 16 residues. V was pared by 5 bases and J by 9 bases, with 15 bases of the junction left unmatched. Germline V gene sequence: CDR1 LGHNT, CDR2 FRNRAP. CDR3 amino acids: CASGPLGAGAGSEQFF. DNA of the CDR3: TGTGCTAGTGGTCCCCTTGGAGCGGGAGCCGGGAGTGAGCAGTTCTTC. Together with reference TRBV12-5 and TRBJ2-1, the CDR3 gives the full variable domain: DARVTQTPRHKVTEMGQEVTMRCQPILGHNTVFWYRQTMMQGLELLAYFRNRAPLDDSGMPKDRFSAEMPDATLATLKIQPSEPRDSAVYFCASGPLGAGAGSEQFFGPGTRLTVL.

The CDR3 reads CSVEDRGGEADTQYF. As DNA, the CDR3 is TGCAGCGTTGAAGATAGGGGGGGAGAGGCAGATACGCAGTATTTT. The rearrangement joins TRBV29-1 to TRBJ2-3; tentatively, D is TRBD2 (7 bases). Trimming removed 0 bases at V and 4 bases at J, with 14 bases between. This CDR3 region has 15 residues. Germline-derived CDR1 and CDR2 are SQVTM and ANQGSEA.

The V and J genes are TRBV11-3 and TRBJ2-7; D unresolved. Per germline, CDR1 SGHNT and CDR2 YENEEA. V was trimmed by 1 base and J by 6 bases, leaving 10 bases between them. The CDR3 loop spans 13 amino acids. In DNA form, the CDR3 reads TGTGCCAGCAGCTTAGCAGGCAGGAGCGAGCAGTACTTC. It is translated as CASSLAGRSEQYF.

The chain uses TRBV5-6 and TRBJ1-4; unclear D gene. Germline loops: CDR1 SGHDT, CDR2 YYEEEE. Trimming stripped 0 bases from V and 0 bases from J, with 6 bases between. CDR3 size: 15 residues. This CDR3 reads CASSLVETTNEKLFF. The CDR3 DNA reads TGTGCCAGCAGCTTGGTTGAGACAACTAATGAAAAACTGTTTTTT.

The chain recombines TRBV29-1 with TRBJ1-1; D is perhaps TRBD1 (5 bases). CDR1 SQVTM and CDR2 ANQGSEA come from the germline V gene. V was shortened by 7 bases and J by 1 base, with 13 bases between the two germline ends. The CDR3 is made up of 13 amino acids. In DNA, the CDR3 is TGCAGCGGCGTCACAGGAGCGAACACTGAAGCTTTCTTT. Its translation is CSGVTGANTEAFF.

Within the sample, this clone is medium-sized. The chain employs TRBV18 and TRBJ1-1; D ambiguous. Germline V gene data show CDR1 as KGHSH and CDR2 as LQKENI. The CDR3 is 16 residues long. V was trimmed by 2 bases and J by 1 base, leaving 14 bases between them. CDR3 sequence: CASSPKVAWENTEAFF. In DNA, the CDR3 is TGTGCCAGCTCACCAAAGGTTGCTTGGGAGAACACTGAAGCTTTCTTT.

For the CDR3, the DNA is TGTGCCAGCAGCCAAGGAGGAGCTAGCGGGAGATACAATGAGCAGTTCTTC. Its protein is CASSQGGASGRYNEQFF. J is TRBJ2-1 and V is TRBV5-4; the match to TRBD2 covers 10 bases. Per the germline V gene, CDR1 is SGHNT and CDR2 is YYREEE (reference sequence). The CDR3 loop spans 17 amino acids. V shed 4 bases, J shed 4 bases, and the junction held 11 bases outside the gene matches.

V usage is TRBV5-1 and J usage is TRBJ2-1, with 8 bases aligning to TRBD2. Germline assignment: CDR1 SGHRS and CDR2 YFSETQ. V lost 4 bases and J lost 8; bases outside the gene matches: 11. CDR3 length: 15 amino acids. The CDR3 loop is CASSTEGSSGDEQFF. The DNA of the CDR3 is TGCGCCAGCAGCACGGAAGGGAGTAGCGGGGATGAGCAGTTCTTC.

The chain carries TRBV20-1 and TRBJ2-7; no clear D. The germline CDR1 and CDR2 sequences are DFQATT and SNEGSKA (reference sequence). CDR3 length: 11 residues. The germline V and J ends were trimmed by 0 bases and 5 bases, with 5 bases remaining between them. Here the CDR3 reads CSARDLHEQYF. The CDR3 DNA follows: TGCAGTGCTAGAGATTTGCACGAGCAGTACTTC.

This clone was recorded once. The chain uses TRBV11-2 and TRBJ1-1; unclear D gene. This CDR3 has 13 amino acids. The V gene lost 3 bases and the J gene lost 1 base, with 6 bases spanning the gap. Germline lookup yields CDR1 SGHAT and CDR2 FQNNGV. CDR3 nucleotide sequence: TGTGCCAGCAGCTTCGGGCCGAACACTGAAGCTTTCTTT. This encodes CASSFGPNTEAFF.

The chain links TRBV2 to TRBJ1-5, with D maybe TRBD1 (5 bases). V was cut by 5 bases and J by 6 bases, with 11 bases left in between. The CDR3 extends over 13 amino acids. The germline V gene encodes CDR1 SNHLY and CDR2 FYNNEI. The CDR3 reads CASSQGSGQPQHF. The DNA of the CDR3 is TGTGCCAGCAGTCAGGGTTCGGGTCAGCCCCAGCATTTT. The full variable domain, in which reference TRBV2 and TRBJ1-5 provide the parts outside the CDR3, is EPEVTQTPSHQVTQMGQEVILRCVPISNHLYFYWYRQILGQKVEFLVSFYNNEISEKSEIFDDQFSVERPDGSNFTLKIRSTKLEDSAMYFCASSQGSGQPQHFGDGTRLSIL.

V is TRBV7-2 and J is TRBJ2-1, with D tentatively TRBD2 (6 bases). Per germline, CDR1 SGHTA and CDR2 FQGNSA. CDR3 length: 14 amino acids. V shed 1 base and J shed 8 bases, with 12 bases lying between them. CDR3 sequence: CASSLGGVLDEQFF. CDR3 nucleotides: TGTGCCAGCAGCTTAGGGGGGGTTTTGGATGAGCAGTTCTTC.

The chain carries TRBV4-2 and TRBJ2-5; TRBD2 agrees at 7 bases. V shed 5 bases and J 5 bases; nucleotides not matched to a gene: 8. Germline V gene lookup returns CDR1 LGHNA and CDR2 YNFKEQ. The CDR3 has 14 amino acids. CDR3 protein: CASSGLGGKETQYF. The CDR3 region has the DNA TGTGCCAGCAGCGGGTTGGGAGGGAAGGAGACCCAGTACTTC.